Here is one T cell receptor beta chain with its context. This record comes from a study of T cell changes during pregnancy in multiple sclerosis. There are 15 residues in the CDR3. Germline lookup yields CDR1 LGHNA and CDR2 YSLEER. The germline V and J ends were trimmed by 0 bases and 3 bases, with 8 bases remaining between them. Clones were read by immunoSEQ multiplex PCR, and TCRdb kept only the in-frame ones, dropping some. Among roughly 56,000 clones listed, less than 95% were seen once. The rearrangement uses TRBV4-3 and TRBJ2-2, with TRBD2 as a possible D gene (6 bases). The sample consisted of CD4+ T cells from peripheral blood mononuclear cells, taken after pregnancy. The receptor was isolated from a female donor in good health, enrolled as a control in a pregnancy study. This chain's CDR3 is CASSQDTGDTGELFF. The CDR3 DNA reads TGCGCCAGCAGCCAAGATACGGGGGACACCGGGGAGCTGTTTTTT.